One and the same sample provided the 28 T cell receptor beta chains below, sequenced in a study of early T cells in non-severe SARS-CoV-2 infection. TCRdb re-called the 5' RACE reads with MiXCR, one entry per CDR3 protein. The sample gives under 45,000 distinct CDR3 sequences, roughly 8% of which show up once; around an eighth is in the top ten. The sequenced sample was whole blood, obtained at baseline. Source of these receptors: an adult who was a healthcare worker with PCR-confirmed SARS-CoV-2 infection or an uninfected control (not recorded which).

This clonotype was counted at least ten times. V is TRBV7-2 and J is TRBJ1-4; D is uncertain. Deletions cut 8 bases from V and 5 bases from J, with 15 bases between. Germline-derived CDR1 and CDR2 are SGHTA and FQGNSA. This CDR3 has 14 residues. The CDR3 protein is CASSGAGSNEKLFF. DNA of the CDR3: TGTGCCAGCTCGGGCGCAGGTAGCAATGAAAAACTGTTTTTT.

V gene TRBV20-1 combines with J gene TRBJ2-3; TRBD2 matches 8 bases. This CDR3 has 17 residues. Germline-derived CDR1 and CDR2 are DFQATT and SNEGSKA (reference sequence). After removal of 2 bases from V and 2 bases from J, the junction contained 12 bases not matched to a gene. The CDR3 DNA reads as TGCAGTGCTAGACTAGCGGGCCCGGAGACTTACACAGATACGCAGTATTTT. It is translated as CSARLAGPETYTDTQYF.

Only a few counts were recorded for this clonotype. The rearrangement uses TRBV24-1 and TRBJ2-2; tentatively, D is TRBD2 (6 bases). CDR1 and CDR2 (germline): KGHDR, SFDVKD. V was cut by 4 bases and J by 0 bases, with 11 bases left in between. The CDR3 is 16 residues long. CDR3 in DNA: TGTGCCACCAGTGACCCCGGAGGGGCGAACACCGGGGAGCTGTTTTTT. Translation gives CATSDPGGANTGELFF.

This clonotype turned up a few times. The J gene is TRBJ2-1, the V gene TRBV27; tentative D call: TRBD2 (6 bases). Trimming pared 0 bases from V and 8 bases from J, leaving 11 bases between. Germline V gene lookup returns CDR1 MNHEY and CDR2 SMNVEV (reference sequence). The CDR3 is 14 amino acids. CDR3 protein: CASSLSGGWDEQFF. DNA for the CDR3: TGTGCCAGCAGTTTATCTGGAGGGTGGGATGAGCAGTTCTTC.

This clonotype has a count of ten or more. The chain is built from TRBV3-1 and TRBJ2-7, with 9 bases matching TRBD1. Germline CDR1 and CDR2: LGHDT and YNNKEL (reference sequence). The CDR3 spans 16 residues. J was trimmed by 1 base and V by 5 bases; bases with no gene match: 9. DNA of the CDR3: TGTGCCAGCAGCTTCAGCTCGGGACAGGGTTCCTACGAGCAGTACTTC. Its translation is CASSFSSGQGSYEQYF.

This clonotype has only a few counts. This chain links TRBV6-5 with TRBJ2-5, with D possibly TRBD2 on 5 matching bases. The CDR3 runs to 13 residues. V was cut by 8 bases and J by 1 base, with 11 bases left in between. Germline assignment: CDR1 MNHEY and CDR2 SVGAGI. CDR3 region: CASQESGQETQYF. The CDR3 DNA reads TGTGCCAGCCAAGAGAGCGGCCAAGAGACCCAGTACTTC.

This clonotype was seen a handful of times. The gene calls are TRBV11-2 and TRBJ2-1, with TRBD2 matching 12 bases. The length of the CDR3 is 14 residues. The ends lost 5 bases at V and 13 bases at J; junction bases unmatched: 9. Germline V lookup: CDR1 SGHAT, CDR2 FQNNGV. CDR3 sequence (DNA): TGTGCCAGCAGCCCCGGGACTAGCGGGCGACTACAGTTCTTC. As protein: CASSPGTSGRLQFF.

This clonotype was detected a few times. The chain couples TRBV5-1 to TRBJ2-1; 8 positions match TRBD2. V was clipped by 4 bases and J by 8 bases; unmatched bases: 11. CDR1 and CDR2 from the germline V gene are SGHRS and YFSETQ. The CDR3 spans 15 residues. CDR3 amino acids: CASSGRGLVYDEQFF. The CDR3 bases are TGCGCCAGCAGCGGCAGGGGACTAGTCTATGATGAGCAGTTCTTC.

This clonotype was counted many times. This chain uses TRBV28 with TRBJ1-2; D is uncertain. CDR1 MDHEN and CDR2 SYDVKM come from the germline V gene. V lost 3 bases, J lost 4 bases, and 9 bases lay in between. The CDR3 spans 13 residues. The CDR3 is CASSFGRTYGYTF. The CDR3 DNA reads as TGTGCCAGCAGTTTCGGAAGGACCTATGGCTACACCTTC.

Many counts were recorded for this clonotype. The chain joins TRBV3-1 to TRBJ2-7; 9 bases are shared with TRBD2. V trimming: 5 bases; J trimming: 5 bases; junction bases outside the gene matches: 16. Per germline, CDR1 LGHDT and CDR2 YNNKEL (reference sequence). The CDR3 covers 17 residues. The CDR3 region is CASSFPGATSGIHEQYF. The CDR3 nucleotides are TGTGCCAGCAGCTTCCCCGGTGCGACTAGCGGAATCCACGAGCAGTACTTC.

The sample holds many counts of this clonotype. The chain is built from TRBV30 and TRBJ2-7, with TRBD2 matching 9 bases. The V gene's germline CDR1 is GTSNPN and CDR2 SVGIG (reference sequence). The J segment lost 5 bases and the V segment lost 3 bases, leaving 2 bases of the junction unmatched. The CDR3 sequence is 12 residues long. DNA of the CDR3: TGTGCCTGGAGCCTAGCGGGGAACGAGCAGTACTTC. This gives the protein CAWSLAGNEQYF.

This clonotype was counted ten times or more. The chain joins TRBV28 to TRBJ2-7; 11 bases fit TRBD1. Germline-derived CDR1 and CDR2 are MDHEN and SYDVKM. V shed 5 bases, J shed 0 bases, and the junction held 3 bases outside the gene matches. The CDR3 totals 15 residues. CDR3 in amino acids: CASSGGTGGSYEQYF. Here the CDR3 DNA reads TGTGCCAGCAGTGGGGGGACAGGGGGCTCCTACGAGCAGTACTTC.

The chain employs TRBV4-1 and TRBJ2-5; possibly TRBD2 for D (6 bases). V lost 4 bases and J 2 bases, leaving 8 bases between the germline ends. The CDR3 is 13 amino acids. Germline V gene sequence: CDR1 MGHRA, CDR2 YSYEKL. The CDR3: CASSRGGQETQYF. Here the CDR3 DNA reads TGCGCCAGCAGCCGAGGAGGGCAAGAGACCCAGTACTTC.

The rearrangement uses TRBV6-5 and TRBJ2-1; 8 bases line up with TRBD2. Per the germline V gene, CDR1 is MNHEY and CDR2 is SVGAGI. The CDR3 covers 15 residues. V dropped 0 bases and J dropped 4; count of bases not matched to a gene: 2. This chain's CDR3 is CASSYSAGGYNEQFF. The CDR3 DNA reads as TGTGCCAGCAGTTACTCTGCGGGGGGTTACAATGAGCAGTTCTTC.

Many counts were recorded for this clonotype. The chain couples TRBV4-1 to TRBJ1-1; D is ambiguous. CDR1 is MGHRA, CDR2 YSYEKL, per germline. Trimming removed 1 base from V and 3 bases from J, with 12 bases in between. The CDR3 is 15 amino acids. The CDR3 loop reads CASSQGAGGYTEAFF. The CDR3 coding sequence is TGCGCCAGCAGCCAAGGGGCAGGAGGTTACACTGAAGCTTTCTTT.

V is TRBV19 and J is TRBJ2-6; TRBD1 matches at 9 bases. Germline loops: CDR1 LNHDA, CDR2 SQIVND (reference sequence). V shed 9 bases and J 4 bases; nucleotides not matched to a gene: 7. The CDR3 runs to 15 residues. As DNA, the CDR3 is TGTGCCAGCCGACAGGGGGGTTCGGGGGCCAACGTCCTGACTTTC. This gives the protein CASRQGGSGANVLTF.

The chain combines TRBV20-1 with TRBJ2-3; unclear D gene. Per the germline V gene, CDR1 is DFQATT and CDR2 is SNEGSKA (reference sequence). This CDR3 is 12 amino acids long. Trimming cost V 7 bases and J 0 bases, with 8 bases left between them. The CDR3, as DNA: TGCAGTGGGGCAGCTAGCACAGATACGCAGTATTTT. It specifies CSGAASTDTQYF.

The sample holds one count of this clonotype. The chain has TRBV6-1 and TRBJ2-7; no definite D call. Trimming removed 4 bases at V and 0 bases at J, with 16 bases between. The germline V gene has CDR1 MNHNS and CDR2 SASEGT. This CDR3 has 16 residues. In DNA form, the CDR3 reads TGTGCCAGCAGTGCGGTTTTTGGCAGCAACTCCTACGAGCAGTACTTC. This sequence encodes CASSAVFGSNSYEQYF.

This clonotype was detected many times. The V and J genes are TRBV29-1 and TRBJ2-2; 9 bases map to TRBD1. V gave up 7 bases and J gave up 4 bases; unmatched junction bases: 7. The CDR3 runs 14 residues. Germline lookup yields CDR1 SQVTM and CDR2 ANQGSEA. CDR3 residues: CSGGTGIGTGELFF. The CDR3 DNA sequence: TGCAGCGGAGGGACAGGGATCGGCACCGGGGAGCTGTTTTTT.

With respect to this clonotype: A much larger clone differs from this one at a single base, so this may be a read error. The gene calls are TRBV29-1 and TRBJ1-2; D uncertain. The CDR3 totals 12 residues. Germline values: CDR1 SQVTM, CDR2 ANQGSEA. This chain's CDR3 is CGVRPEDYGYTF. CDR3 coding DNA: TGCGGCGTGAGACCAGAGGACTATGGCTACACCTTC.

The chain is built from TRBV4-1 and TRBJ2-1, with a possible D match to TRBD2 (6 bases). The CDR3 loop spans 14 amino acids. The germline V and J ends were trimmed by 0 bases and 10 bases, with 13 bases remaining between them. Germline assignment: CDR1 MGHRA and CDR2 YSYEKL. This CDR3 is CASSQDPHAGEQFF. The CDR3 bases are TGCGCCAGCAGCCAAGATCCACATGCGGGAGAGCAGTTCTTC.

This clonotype was seen ten or more times. The chain couples TRBV5-5 to TRBJ1-5; no definite D call. This CDR3 contains 14 residues. CDR1 is SGHKS, CDR2 YYEKEE, per germline (reference sequence). V was shortened by 3 bases and J by 7 bases, with 14 bases between the two germline ends. The CDR3 DNA reads TGTGCCAGCAGCTCCCAGTCGGGAGAGCAGCCCCAGCATTTT. Amino acids: CASSSQSGEQPQHF.

The chain recombines TRBV4-3 with TRBJ2-7; maybe TRBD1 (5 bases). CDR1 is LGHNA, CDR2 YSLEER, per germline. This CDR3 is 13 amino acids long. Trimming pared 0 bases from V and 10 bases from J, leaving 13 bases between. The CDR3 DNA reads TGCGCCAGCAGCCAAGATAGGCAGGGCCAACAGTACTTC. Encoded protein: CASSQDRQGQQYF.

This rearrangement joins TRBV11-2 to TRBJ2-3, with D perhaps given as TRBD1 or TRBD2 (5 bases each). The germline V and J ends were trimmed by 1 base and 2 bases, with 10 bases remaining between them. Germline lookup yields CDR1 SGHAT and CDR2 FQNNGV. The CDR3 covers 15 residues. As DNA, the CDR3 is TGTGCCAGCAGCTTAGGAGGGGCTCCCACAGATACGCAGTATTTT. Amino acids: CASSLGGAPTDTQYF.

The chain has TRBV20-1 and TRBJ2-3, with no clear D. CDR1 is DFQATT, CDR2 SNEGSKA, per germline (reference sequence). The V end was cut by 1 base, the J end by 6 bases, with 5 bases between. The CDR3 has 11 amino acids. CDR3 sequence reads: CSARGGDTQYF. CDR3 in DNA: TGCAGTGCTAGAGGTGGGGATACGCAGTATTTT.

The V call is TRBV2, the J call TRBJ2-2; 13 nucleotides agree with TRBD2. The CDR3 spans 17 residues. The J segment lost 5 bases and the V segment lost 3 bases, leaving 6 bases of the junction unmatched. Germline CDR1 reads SNHLY; CDR2 reads FYNNEI. CDR3 in amino acids: CASSDPLLAGGTGELFF. The CDR3 DNA is TGTGCCAGCAGTGATCCCCTACTAGCGGGAGGGACCGGGGAGCTGTTTTTT.

The chain recombines TRBV7-2 with TRBJ2-1; 8 bases are shared with TRBD2. This CDR3 comprises 14 residues. Germline V CDR1 and CDR2: SGHTA, FQGNSA. V was clipped by 6 bases and J by 5 bases; unmatched bases: 6. The CDR3 spells CASRRGGWDNEQFF. The CDR3 DNA reads TGTGCCAGCAGACGGGGGGGCTGGGACAATGAGCAGTTCTTC.

The V gene is TRBV7-9, the J gene TRBJ1-4; unclear D gene. Germline V lookup: CDR1 SEHNR, CDR2 FQNEAQ (reference sequence). V lost 4 bases and J 0 bases, leaving 12 bases between the germline ends. There are 16 residues in the CDR3. CDR3: CASSSKRDATNEKLFF. The CDR3 DNA follows: TGTGCCAGCAGCTCGAAGCGGGATGCAACTAATGAAAAACTGTTTTTT.